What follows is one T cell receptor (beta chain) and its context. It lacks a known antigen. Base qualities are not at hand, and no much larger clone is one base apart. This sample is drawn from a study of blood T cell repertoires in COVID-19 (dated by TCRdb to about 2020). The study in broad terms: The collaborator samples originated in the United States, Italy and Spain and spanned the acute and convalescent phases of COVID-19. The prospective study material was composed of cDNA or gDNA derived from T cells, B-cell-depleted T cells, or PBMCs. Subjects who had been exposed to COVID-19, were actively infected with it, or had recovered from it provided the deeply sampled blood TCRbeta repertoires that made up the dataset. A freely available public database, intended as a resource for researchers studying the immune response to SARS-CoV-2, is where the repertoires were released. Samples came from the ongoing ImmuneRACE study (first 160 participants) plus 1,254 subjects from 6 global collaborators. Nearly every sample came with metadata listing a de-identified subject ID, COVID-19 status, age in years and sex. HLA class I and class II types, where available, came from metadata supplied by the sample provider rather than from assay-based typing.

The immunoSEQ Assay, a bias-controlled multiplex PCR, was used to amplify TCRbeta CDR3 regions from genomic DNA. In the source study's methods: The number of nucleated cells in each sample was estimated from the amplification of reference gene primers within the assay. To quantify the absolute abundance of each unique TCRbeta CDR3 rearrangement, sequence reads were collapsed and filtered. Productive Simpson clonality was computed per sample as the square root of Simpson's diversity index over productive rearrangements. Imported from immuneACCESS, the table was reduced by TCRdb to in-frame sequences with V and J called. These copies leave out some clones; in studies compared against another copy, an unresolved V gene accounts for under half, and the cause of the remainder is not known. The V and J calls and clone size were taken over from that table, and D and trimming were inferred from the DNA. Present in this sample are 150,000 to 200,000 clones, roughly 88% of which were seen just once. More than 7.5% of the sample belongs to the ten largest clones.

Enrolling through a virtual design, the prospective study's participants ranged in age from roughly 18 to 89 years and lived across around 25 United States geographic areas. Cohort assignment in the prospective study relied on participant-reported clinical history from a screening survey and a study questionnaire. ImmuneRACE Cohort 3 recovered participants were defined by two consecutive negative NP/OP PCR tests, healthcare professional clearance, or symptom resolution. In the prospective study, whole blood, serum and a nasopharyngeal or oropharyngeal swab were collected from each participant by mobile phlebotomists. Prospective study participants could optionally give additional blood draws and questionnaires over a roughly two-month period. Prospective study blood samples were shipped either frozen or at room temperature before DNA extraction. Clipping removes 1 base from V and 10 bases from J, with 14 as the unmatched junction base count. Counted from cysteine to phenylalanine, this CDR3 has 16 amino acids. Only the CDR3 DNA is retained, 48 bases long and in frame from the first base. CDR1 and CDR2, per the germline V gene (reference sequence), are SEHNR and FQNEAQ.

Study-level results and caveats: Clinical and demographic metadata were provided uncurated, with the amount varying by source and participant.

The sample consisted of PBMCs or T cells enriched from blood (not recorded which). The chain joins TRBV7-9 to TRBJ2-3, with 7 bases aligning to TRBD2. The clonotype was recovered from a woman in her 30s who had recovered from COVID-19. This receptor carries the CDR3 CASSLVLVVRTSPQYF. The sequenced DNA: TGTGCCAGCAGCTTAGTCCTGGTAGTAAGGACTAGTCCGCAGTATTTT.